This paragraph covers one T cell receptor beta chain sequence. The antigen is unknown. Then a second PCR, running roughly 7 to 11 cycles, was carried out with a sample-barcoded 5' primer and a J-beta primer mix. TCRdb processed the 5' RACE reads anew with MiXCR; each CDR3 protein has one entry. Of just over 1 million distinct CDR3 sequences detected, less than 50% appear once; the ten largest clones hold under 20%. Germline lookup yields CDR1 SGHAT and CDR2 FQNNGV. The CDR3 runs to 15 residues. V was cut by 1 base and J by 0 bases, with 10 bases left in between. The source of the sample is a study of blood T cells in healthy people across ages. The study, taken as a whole, reports: Greater diversity and more naive CD4+ cells were seen in long-lived donors than in aged donors.

The TCR sequence derives from an older woman in good health. Input material: blood. This chain joins TRBV11-2 and TRBJ2-7, with D possibly being TRBD1 (5 bases). The CDR3 protein is CASSLGGGHSYEQYF. In DNA form, the CDR3 reads TGTGCCAGCAGCTTAGGAGGCGGACACTCCTACGAGCAGTACTTC.